Sequencing of this T cell receptor (beta chain) was carried out in a study of T cell repertoires in cytomegalovirus infection. Across the study: Shared public TCR beta signatures pointed to both CMV infection and a matching HLA type. General study points: Accumulated public TCR beta family frequency recognized individuals carrying CMV together with the relevant HLA.

This CDR3 comprises 19 residues. Germline lookup yields CDR1 SGHTA and CDR2 FQGNSA. With 3 bases clipped from V and 9 bases from J, the junction kept 16 bases outside the gene matches. At least ten counts were recorded for this clonotype. The antigen remains unidentified. From the reads, TCRdb called clonotypes with MiXCR, one entry per CDR3 protein. The sample shows approximately 290,000 distinct CDR3 sequences, roughly a quarter of them seen only once. This sequence joins TRBV7-2 and TRBJ2-1; 14 bases match TRBD2. Sequenced sample: PBMCs. The sequence derives from a human donor in good health (CMV status not recorded). Some clones in this sample may be carry-over from other donors' samples. The CDR3 spells CASSFTGTSGGLGAAEQFF. The DNA of the CDR3 is TGTGCCAGCAGCTTCACCGGGACTAGCGGGGGATTGGGTGCGGCTGAGCAGTTCTTC.